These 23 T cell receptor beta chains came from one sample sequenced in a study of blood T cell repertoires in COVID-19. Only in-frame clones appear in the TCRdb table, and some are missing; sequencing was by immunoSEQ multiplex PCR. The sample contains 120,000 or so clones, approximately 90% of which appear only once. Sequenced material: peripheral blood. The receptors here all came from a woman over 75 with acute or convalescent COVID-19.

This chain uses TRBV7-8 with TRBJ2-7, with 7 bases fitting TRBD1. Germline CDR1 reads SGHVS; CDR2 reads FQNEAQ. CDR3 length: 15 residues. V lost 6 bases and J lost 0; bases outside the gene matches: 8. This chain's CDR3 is CASRPRTGGSYEQYF. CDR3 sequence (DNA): TGTGCCAGCAGACCCAGGACAGGCGGCTCCTACGAGCAGTACTTC.

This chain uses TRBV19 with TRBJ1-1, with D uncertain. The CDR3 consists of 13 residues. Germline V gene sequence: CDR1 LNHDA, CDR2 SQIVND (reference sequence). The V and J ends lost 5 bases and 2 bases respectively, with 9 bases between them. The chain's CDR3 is CASSPRLNTEAFF. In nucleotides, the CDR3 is TGTGCCAGTAGTCCCCGGTTAAACACTGAAGCTTTCTTT.

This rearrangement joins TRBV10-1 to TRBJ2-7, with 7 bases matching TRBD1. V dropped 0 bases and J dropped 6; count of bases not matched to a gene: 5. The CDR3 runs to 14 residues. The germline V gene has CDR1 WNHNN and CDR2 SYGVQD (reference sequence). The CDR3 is CASSESGGWGEQYF. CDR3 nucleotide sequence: TGCGCCAGCAGTGAGTCAGGGGGCTGGGGCGAGCAGTACTTC.

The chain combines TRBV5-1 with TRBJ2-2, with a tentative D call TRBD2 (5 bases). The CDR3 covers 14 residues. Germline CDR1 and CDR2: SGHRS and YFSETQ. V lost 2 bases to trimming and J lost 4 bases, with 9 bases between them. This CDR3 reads CASSLAVGTGELFF. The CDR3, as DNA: TGCGCCAGCAGCTTAGCGGTGGGCACCGGGGAGCTGTTTTTT.

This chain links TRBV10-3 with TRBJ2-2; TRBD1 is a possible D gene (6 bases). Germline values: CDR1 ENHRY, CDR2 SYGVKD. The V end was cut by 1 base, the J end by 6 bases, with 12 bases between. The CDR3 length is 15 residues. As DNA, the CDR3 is TGTGCCATCAGTGAGTTTGAGACAGGTGCCGGGGAGCTGTTTTTT. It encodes CAISEFETGAGELFF.

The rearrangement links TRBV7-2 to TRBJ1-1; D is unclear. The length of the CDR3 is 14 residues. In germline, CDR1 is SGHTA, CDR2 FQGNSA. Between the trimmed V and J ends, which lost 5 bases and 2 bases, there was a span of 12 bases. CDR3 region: CASSPVGSNTEAFF. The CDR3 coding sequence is TGTGCCAGCAGCCCTGTCGGGTCTAACACTGAAGCTTTCTTT.

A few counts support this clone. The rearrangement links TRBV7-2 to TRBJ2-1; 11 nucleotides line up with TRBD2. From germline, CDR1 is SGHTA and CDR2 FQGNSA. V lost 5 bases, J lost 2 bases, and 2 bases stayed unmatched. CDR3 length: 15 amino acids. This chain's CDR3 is CASSPSGRTYNEQFF. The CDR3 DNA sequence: TGTGCCAGCAGCCCTAGCGGGAGGACCTACAATGAGCAGTTCTTC.

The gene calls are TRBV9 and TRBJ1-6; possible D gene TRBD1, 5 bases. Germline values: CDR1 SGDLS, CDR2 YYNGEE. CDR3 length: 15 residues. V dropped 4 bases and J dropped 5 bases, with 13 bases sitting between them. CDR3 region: CASSSRVRNNSPLHF. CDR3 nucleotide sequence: TGTGCCAGCAGCTCCAGGGTGAGGAATAATTCACCCCTCCACTTT.

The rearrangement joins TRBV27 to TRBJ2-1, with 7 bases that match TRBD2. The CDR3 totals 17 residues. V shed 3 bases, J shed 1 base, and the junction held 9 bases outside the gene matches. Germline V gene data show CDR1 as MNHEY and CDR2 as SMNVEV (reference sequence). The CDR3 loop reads CASSLFYRGRSYNEQFF. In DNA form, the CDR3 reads TGTGCCAGCAGTTTGTTCTATCGCGGGAGATCCTACAATGAGCAGTTCTTC.

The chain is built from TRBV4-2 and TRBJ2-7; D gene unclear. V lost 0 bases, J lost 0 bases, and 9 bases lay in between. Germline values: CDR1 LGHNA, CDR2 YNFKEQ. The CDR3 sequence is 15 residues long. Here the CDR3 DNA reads TGTGCCAGCAGCCAAGATCATGGCTCCTCCTACGAGCAGTACTTC. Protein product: CASSQDHGSSYEQYF.

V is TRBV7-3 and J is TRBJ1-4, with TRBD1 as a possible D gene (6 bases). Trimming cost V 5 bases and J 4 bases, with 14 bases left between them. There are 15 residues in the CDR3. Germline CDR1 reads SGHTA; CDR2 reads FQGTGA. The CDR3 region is CASSPHRDLNEKLFF. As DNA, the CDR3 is TGTGCCAGCAGCCCACACAGGGATCTTAATGAAAAACTGTTTTTT.

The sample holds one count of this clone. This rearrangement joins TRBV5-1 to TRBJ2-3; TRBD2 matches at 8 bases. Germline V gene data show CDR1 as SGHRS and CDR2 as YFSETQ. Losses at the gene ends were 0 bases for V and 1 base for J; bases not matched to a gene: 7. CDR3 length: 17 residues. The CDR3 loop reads CASSLAVGTRGTDTQYF. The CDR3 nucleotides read TGCGCCAGCAGCTTGGCGGTAGGGACTAGGGGCACAGATACGCAGTATTTT. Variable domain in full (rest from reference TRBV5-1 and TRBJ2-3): KAGVTQTPRYLIKTRGQQVTLSCSPISGHRSVSWYQQTPGQGLQFLFEYFSETQRNKGNFPGRFSGRQFSNSRSEMNVSTLELGDSALYLCASSLAVGTRGTDTQYFGPGTRLTVL.

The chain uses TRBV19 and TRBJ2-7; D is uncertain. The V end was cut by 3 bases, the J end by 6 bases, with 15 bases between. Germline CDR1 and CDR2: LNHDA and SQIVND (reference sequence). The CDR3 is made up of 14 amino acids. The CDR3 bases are TGTGCCAGTAGTATTTCACCCGATGGCAGCGAGCAGTACTTC. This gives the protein CASSISPDGSEQYF.

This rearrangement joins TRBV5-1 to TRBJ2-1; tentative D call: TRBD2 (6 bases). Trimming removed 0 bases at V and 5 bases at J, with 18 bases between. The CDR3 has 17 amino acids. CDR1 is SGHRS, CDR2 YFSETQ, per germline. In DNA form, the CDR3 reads TGCGCCAGCAGCTTGGCTGGGCGTGTGGGGGGACACAATGAGCAGTTCTTC. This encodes CASSLAGRVGGHNEQFF.

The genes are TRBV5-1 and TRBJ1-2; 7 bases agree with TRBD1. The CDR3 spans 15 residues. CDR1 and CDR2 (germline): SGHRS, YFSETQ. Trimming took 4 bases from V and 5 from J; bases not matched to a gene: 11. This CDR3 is CASSTETGMGYGYTF. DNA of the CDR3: TGCGCCAGCAGCACTGAGACAGGGATGGGGTATGGCTACACCTTC.

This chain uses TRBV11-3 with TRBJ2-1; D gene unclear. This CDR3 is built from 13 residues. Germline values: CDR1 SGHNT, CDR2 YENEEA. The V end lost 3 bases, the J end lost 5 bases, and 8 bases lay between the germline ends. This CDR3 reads CASSLSGNNEQFF. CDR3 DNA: TGTGCCAGCAGCTTGTCGGGTAACAATGAGCAGTTCTTC. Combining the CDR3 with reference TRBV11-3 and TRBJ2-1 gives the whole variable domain EAGVVQSPRYKIIEKKQPVAFWCNPISGHNTLYWYLQNLGQGPELLIRYENEEAVDDSQLPKDRFSAERLKGVDSTLKIQPAELGDSAVYLCASSLSGNNEQFFGPGTRLTVL.

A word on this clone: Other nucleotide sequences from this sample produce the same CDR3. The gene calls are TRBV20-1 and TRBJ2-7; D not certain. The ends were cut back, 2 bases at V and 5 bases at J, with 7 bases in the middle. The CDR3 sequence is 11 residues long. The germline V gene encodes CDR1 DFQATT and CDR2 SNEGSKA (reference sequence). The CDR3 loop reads CSARSGHEQYF. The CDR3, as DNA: TGCAGTGCTAGATCGGGTCACGAGCAGTACTTC.

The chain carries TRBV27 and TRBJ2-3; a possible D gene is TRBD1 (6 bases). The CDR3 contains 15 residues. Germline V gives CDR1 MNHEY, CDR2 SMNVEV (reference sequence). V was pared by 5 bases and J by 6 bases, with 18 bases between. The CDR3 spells CASSLGEGVRDTQYF. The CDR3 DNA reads TGTGCCAGCAGTCTAGGAGAGGGGGTGAGGGATACGCAGTATTTT.

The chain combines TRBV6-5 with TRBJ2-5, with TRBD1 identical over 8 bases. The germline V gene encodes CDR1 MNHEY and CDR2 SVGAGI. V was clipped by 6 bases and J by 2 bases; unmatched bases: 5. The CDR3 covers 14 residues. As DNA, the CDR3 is TGTGCCAGCAGCCGGACAGGGTTTCAAGAGACCCAGTACTTC. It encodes CASSRTGFQETQYF.

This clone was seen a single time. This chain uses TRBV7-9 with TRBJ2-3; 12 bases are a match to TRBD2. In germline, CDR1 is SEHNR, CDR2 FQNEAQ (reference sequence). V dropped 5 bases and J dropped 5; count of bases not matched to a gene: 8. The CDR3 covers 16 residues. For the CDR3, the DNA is TGTGCCAGCAGCCGATGGACTAGCGGGAAAGTAGATACGCAGTATTTT. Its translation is CASSRWTSGKVDTQYF.

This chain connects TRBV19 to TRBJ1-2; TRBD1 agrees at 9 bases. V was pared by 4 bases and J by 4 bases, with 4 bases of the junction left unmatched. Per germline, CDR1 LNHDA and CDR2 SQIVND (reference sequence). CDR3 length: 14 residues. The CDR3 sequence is CASSTKQGAYGYTF. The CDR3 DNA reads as TGTGCCAGTAGTACCAAACAGGGGGCCTATGGCTACACCTTC.

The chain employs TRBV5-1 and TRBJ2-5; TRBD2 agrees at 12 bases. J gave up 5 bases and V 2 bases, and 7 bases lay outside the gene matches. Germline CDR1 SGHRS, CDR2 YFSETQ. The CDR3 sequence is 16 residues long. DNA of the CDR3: TGCGCCAGCAGCTTCTCTAGCGGGAGGGCTGGGGAGACCCAGTACTTC. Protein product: CASSFSSGRAGETQYF. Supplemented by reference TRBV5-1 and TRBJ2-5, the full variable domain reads KAGVTQTPRYLIKTRGQQVTLSCSPISGHRSVSWYQQTPGQGLQFLFEYFSETQRNKGNFPGRFSGRQFSNSRSEMNVSTLELGDSALYLCASSFSSGRAGETQYFGPGTRLLVL.

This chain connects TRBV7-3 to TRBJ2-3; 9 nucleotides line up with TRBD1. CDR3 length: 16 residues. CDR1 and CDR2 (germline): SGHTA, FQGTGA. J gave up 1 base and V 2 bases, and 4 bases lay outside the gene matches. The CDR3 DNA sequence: TGTGCCAGCAGCTTATGGACAGGGGTAGGCACAGATACGCAGTATTTT. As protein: CASSLWTGVGTDTQYF.